This section outlines one T cell receptor beta chain sequence together with its context. This CDR3 has 13 residues. V lost 0 bases, J lost 9 bases, and 10 bases lay in between. Germline loops: CDR1 SGHNT, CDR2 YYREEE (reference sequence). After autologous stem cell transplantation all patients relapsed, and prior brentuximab vedotin exposure differed between cohorts. This record belongs to a study of PD-1 blockade in classical Hodgkin lymphoma. The assay was immunoSEQ multiplex PCR, and TCRdb's table has in-frame clones only and misses some. The sample shows about 46,000 clones, around 81% of them seen only once.

The input for sequencing was peripheral blood mononuclear cells (PBMCs), taken before the second cycle of nivolumab. The J gene is TRBJ2-1, the V gene TRBV5-4; D ambiguous. This TCR came from a human donor with classical Hodgkin lymphoma. The CDR3 bases are TGTGCCAGCAGCTTGGAGGGATTTGGTGAGCAGTTCTTC. Translation: CASSLEGFGEQFF. The full variable domain, in which reference TRBV5-4 and TRBJ2-1 provide the parts outside the CDR3, is ETGVTQSPTHLIKTRGQQVTLRCSSQSGHNTVSWYQQALGQGPQFIFQYYREEENGRGNFPPRFSGLQFPNYSSELNVNALELDDSALYLCASSLEGFGEQFFGPGTRLTVL.